This record covers a single TCR beta chain. The data belong to a study of blood T cell repertoires in COVID-19. Some clones are missing from TCRdb's copy, which holds only in-frame ones; the method was immunoSEQ multiplex PCR. Among 120,000 to 150,000 clones listed, approximately 84% were seen once. Germline values: CDR1 LGHNA, CDR2 YSLEER. Trimming pared 3 bases from V and 9 bases from J, leaving 15 bases between. The CDR3 consists of 15 residues. This clonotype was sampled from a middle-aged man with acute COVID-19. This chain connects TRBV4-3 to TRBJ1-6; the D is unclear. Sequences were obtained from PBMCs or T cells enriched from blood (not recorded which). CDR3 sequence reads: CASSHLREYGSPLHF. The CDR3 nucleotides read TGCGCCAGCAGCCACCTTCGGGAGTACGGTTCACCCCTCCACTTT.